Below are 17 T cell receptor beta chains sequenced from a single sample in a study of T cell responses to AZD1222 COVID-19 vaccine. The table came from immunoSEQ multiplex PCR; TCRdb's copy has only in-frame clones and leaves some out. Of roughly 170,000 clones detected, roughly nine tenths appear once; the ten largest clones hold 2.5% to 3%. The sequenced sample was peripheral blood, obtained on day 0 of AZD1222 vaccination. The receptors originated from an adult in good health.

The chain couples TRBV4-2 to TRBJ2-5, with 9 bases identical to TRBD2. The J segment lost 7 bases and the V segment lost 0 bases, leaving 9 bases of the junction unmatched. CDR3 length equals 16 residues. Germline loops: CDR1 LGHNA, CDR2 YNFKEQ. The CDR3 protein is CASSQDGAGGLGTQYF. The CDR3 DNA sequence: TGTGCCAGCAGCCAAGATGGGGCGGGGGGGCTTGGGACCCAGTACTTC.

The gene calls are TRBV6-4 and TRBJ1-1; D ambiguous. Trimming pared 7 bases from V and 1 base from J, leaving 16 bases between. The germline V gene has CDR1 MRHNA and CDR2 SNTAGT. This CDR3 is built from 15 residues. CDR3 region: CASKATAFRNTEAFF. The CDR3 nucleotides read TGTGCCAGCAAGGCGACGGCTTTTCGGAACACTGAAGCTTTCTTT.

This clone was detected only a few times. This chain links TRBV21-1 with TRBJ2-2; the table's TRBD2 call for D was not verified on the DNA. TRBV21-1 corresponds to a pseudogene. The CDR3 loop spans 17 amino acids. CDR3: CASSKEPGLAGAGELFF. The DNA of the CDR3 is TGTGCCAGCAGCAAAGAGCCGGGACTAGCGGGGGCCGGGGAGCTGTTTTTT.

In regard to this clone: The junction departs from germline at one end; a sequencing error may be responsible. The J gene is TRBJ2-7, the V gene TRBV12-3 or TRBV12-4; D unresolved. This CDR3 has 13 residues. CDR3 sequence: CASRPNAASPQDF. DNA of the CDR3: TGTGCCAGCAGACCGAACGCCGCCAGTCCTCAGGACTTC.

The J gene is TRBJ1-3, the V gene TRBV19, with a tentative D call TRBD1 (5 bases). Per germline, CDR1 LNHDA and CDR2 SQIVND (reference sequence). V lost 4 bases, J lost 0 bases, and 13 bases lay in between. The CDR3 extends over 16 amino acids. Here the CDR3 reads CASSSEGRGSGNTIYF. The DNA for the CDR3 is TGTGCCAGTAGTAGCGAGGGAAGGGGCTCTGGAAACACCATATATTTT.

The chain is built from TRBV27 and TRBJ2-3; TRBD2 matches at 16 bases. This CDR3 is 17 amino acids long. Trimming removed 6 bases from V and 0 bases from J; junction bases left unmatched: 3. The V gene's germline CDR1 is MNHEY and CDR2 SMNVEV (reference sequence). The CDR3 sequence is CASSGTSGGVSTDTQYF. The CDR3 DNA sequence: TGTGCCAGCAGCGGGACTAGCGGGGGGGTTAGCACAGATACGCAGTATTTT.

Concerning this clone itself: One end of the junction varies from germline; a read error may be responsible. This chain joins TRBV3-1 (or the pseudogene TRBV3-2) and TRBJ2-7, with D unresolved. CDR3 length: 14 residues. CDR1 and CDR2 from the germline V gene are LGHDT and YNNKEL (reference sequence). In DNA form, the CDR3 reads TGTGCCAGCAGCCAAGTGGGAAAAACCTACGGGCAGTACTTC. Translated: CASSQVGKTYGQYF.

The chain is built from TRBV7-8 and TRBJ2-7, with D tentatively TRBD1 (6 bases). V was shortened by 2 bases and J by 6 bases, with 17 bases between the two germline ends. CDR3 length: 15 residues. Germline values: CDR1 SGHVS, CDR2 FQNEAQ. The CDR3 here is CASSLTDSTYGEQYF. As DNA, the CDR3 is TGTGCCAGCAGCTTAACGGACAGTACGTACGGCGAGCAGTACTTC.

In nucleotides, the CDR3 is TGTGCCAGCAGCTTGGGGACATTGAACACTGAAGCTTTCTTT. Translating gives CASSLGTLNTEAFF. The chain uses TRBV5-8 and TRBJ1-1, with a tentative D call TRBD1 (5 bases). This CDR3 comprises 14 residues. The V end was cut by 0 bases, the J end by 0 bases, with 6 bases between. Germline CDR1 is SGHTS and CDR2 is YDEGEE. Together with reference TRBV5-8 and TRBJ1-1, the CDR3 gives the full variable domain: EAGVTQSPTHLIKTRGQQATLRCSPISGHTSVYWYQQALGLGLQFLLWYDEGEERNRGNFPPRFSGRQFPNYSSELNVNALELEDSALYLCASSLGTLNTEAFFGQGTRLTVV.

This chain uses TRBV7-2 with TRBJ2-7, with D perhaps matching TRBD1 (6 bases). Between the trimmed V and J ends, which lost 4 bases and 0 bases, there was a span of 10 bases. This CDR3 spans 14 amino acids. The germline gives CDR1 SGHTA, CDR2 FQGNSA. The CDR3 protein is CASSWDTYSYEQYF. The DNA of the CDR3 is TGTGCCAGCAGCTGGGACACTTACTCCTACGAGCAGTACTTC.

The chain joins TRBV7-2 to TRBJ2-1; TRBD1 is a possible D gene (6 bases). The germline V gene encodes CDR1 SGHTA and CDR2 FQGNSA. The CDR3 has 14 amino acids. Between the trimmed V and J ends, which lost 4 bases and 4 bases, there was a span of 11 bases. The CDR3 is CASSSYTGYNEQFF. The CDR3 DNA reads TGTGCCAGCAGCTCCTACACAGGGTACAATGAGCAGTTCTTC. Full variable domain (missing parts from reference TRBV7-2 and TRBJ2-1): GAGVSQSPSNKVTEKGKDVELRCDPISGHTALYWYRQSLGQGLEFLIYFQGNSAPDKSGLPSDRFSAERTGGSVSTLTIQRTQQEDSAVYLCASSSYTGYNEQFFGPGTRLTVL.

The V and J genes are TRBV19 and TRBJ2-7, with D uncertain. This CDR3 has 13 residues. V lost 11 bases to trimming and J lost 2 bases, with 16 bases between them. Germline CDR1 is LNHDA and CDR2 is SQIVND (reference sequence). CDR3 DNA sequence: TGTGCCTGCGGCAGGTGGGGTCCCTACGAGCAGTACTTC. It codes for CACGRWGPYEQYF.

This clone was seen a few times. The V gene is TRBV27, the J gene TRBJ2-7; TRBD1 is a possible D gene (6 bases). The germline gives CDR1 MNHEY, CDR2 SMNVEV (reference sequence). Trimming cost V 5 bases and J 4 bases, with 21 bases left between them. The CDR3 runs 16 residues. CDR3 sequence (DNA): TGTGCCAGCAGTACCCCCCAGCGACAGGCCCTATACGAGCAGTACTTC. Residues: CASSTPQRQALYEQYF.

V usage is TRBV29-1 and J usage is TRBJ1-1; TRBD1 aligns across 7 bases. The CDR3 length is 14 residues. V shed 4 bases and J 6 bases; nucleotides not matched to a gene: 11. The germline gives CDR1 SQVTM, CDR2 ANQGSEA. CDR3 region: CSVGYLGGEAEAFF. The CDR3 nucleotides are TGCAGCGTTGGGTATTTAGGGGGCGAGGCTGAAGCTTTCTTT.

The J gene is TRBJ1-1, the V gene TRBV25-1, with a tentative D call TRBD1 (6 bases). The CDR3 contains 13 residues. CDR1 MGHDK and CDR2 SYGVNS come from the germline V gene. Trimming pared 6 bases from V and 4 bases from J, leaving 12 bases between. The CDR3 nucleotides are TGTGCCAGCAGAACCGTAGGGGGCACTGAAGCTTTCTTT. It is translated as CASRTVGGTEAFF. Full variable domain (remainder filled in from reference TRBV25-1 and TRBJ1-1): EADIYQTPRYLVIGTGKKITLECSQTMGHDKMYWYQQDPGMELHLIHYSYGVNSTEKGDLSSESTVSRIRTEHFPLTLESARPSHTSQYLCASRTVGGTEAFFGQGTRLTVV.

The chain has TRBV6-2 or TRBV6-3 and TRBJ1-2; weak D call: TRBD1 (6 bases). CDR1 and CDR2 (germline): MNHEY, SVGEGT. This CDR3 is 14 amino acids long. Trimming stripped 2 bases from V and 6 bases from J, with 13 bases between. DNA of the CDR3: TGTGCCAGCAGTTACGATGGGACAAGAAATGGCTACACCTTC. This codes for CASSYDGTRNGYTF.

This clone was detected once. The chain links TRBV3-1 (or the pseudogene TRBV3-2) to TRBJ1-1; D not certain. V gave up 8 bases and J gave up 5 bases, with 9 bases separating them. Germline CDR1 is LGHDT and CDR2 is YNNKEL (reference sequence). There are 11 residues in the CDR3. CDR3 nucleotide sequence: TGTGCCAGCCCCGTGAGGACTGAAGCTTTCTTT. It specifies CASPVRTEAFF.